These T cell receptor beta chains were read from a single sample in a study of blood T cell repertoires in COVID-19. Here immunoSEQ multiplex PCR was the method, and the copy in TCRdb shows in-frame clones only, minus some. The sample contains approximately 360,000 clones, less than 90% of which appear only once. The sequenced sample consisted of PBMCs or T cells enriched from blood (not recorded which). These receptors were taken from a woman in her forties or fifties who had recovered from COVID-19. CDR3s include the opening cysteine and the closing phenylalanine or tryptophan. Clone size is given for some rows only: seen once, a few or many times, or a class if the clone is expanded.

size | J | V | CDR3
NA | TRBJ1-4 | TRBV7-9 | CASSLGGAGEKLFF
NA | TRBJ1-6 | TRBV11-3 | CASSNSGQNNSPLHF
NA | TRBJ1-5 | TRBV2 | CASSRVRNQPQHF
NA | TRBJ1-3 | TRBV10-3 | CAIQRDSSGNTIYF
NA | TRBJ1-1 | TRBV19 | CASSAALNTEAFF
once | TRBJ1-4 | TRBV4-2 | CASSQDKGQEKLFF
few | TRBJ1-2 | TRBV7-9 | CASSFGTGDGYTF
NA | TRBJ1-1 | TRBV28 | CASTIGTGNTEAFF
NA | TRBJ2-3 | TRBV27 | CASSFNLATSTDTQYF
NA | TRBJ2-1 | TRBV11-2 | CASSLGGGGNEQFF
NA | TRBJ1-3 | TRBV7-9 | CASSHAGASGNTIYF
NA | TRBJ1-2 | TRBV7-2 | CASSLAQGARGYTF
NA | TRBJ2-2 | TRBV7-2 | CASSFSGIGELFF
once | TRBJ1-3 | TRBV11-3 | CASSTVGPGLGNTIYF
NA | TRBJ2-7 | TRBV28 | CASRGTGSSYEQYF
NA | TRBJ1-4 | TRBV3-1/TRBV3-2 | CASSQNQGGGNEKLFF
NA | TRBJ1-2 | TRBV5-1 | CASSPDRGFGDGYTF
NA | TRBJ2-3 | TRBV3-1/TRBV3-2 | CASSQGLSTDTQYF
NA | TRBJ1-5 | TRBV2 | CASSREGASNQPQHF
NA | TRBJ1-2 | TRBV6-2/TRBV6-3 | CASSRSGTGVAGYTF
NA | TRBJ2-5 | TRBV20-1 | CSASAPRLDLIETQYF
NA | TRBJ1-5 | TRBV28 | CASSLAGGGSQPQHF
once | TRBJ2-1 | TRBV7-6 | CASSLGRSFASEQFF
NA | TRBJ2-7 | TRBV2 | CASSVTGTGYEQYF
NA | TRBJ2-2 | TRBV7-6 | CASSLEATGELFF
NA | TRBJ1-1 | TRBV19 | CASSTAGGSEAFF
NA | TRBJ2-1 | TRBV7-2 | CASNEGAYNEQFF
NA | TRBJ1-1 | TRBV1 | CTSSQWDRVKMNTEAFF
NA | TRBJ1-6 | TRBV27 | CASSLPTRGSPLHF